Following are 30 T cell receptor beta chains from one sample sequenced in a study of shared clonotypes between healthy human individuals (dated by TCRdb to 2018 to 2020). The library relied on the immunoSEQ multiplex PCR assay. Held by TCRdb, this immuneACCESS table contains in-frame sequences only and omits some clones. Under half of the omission traces to an unresolved V gene where checked; the cause of the rest is unknown. The sample yields around 2.5 million clones; 80% to 95% were counted once. Together, the top ten hold roughly 0.36% of the sample. Sequencing was carried out using naive CD4+ T cells from PBMCs. The sample's cell subset or site, from its label and the paper: CD45RA+ positively selected. These TCRs come from a man between 18 and 29 years old in good health. Some clones in this sample may be carry-over from other donors' samples.

The V gene is TRBV5-4, the J gene TRBJ2-5; tentatively, D is TRBD2 (5 bases). CDR3 length: 15 amino acids. V was trimmed by 4 bases and J by 2 bases, leaving 15 bases between them. CDR1 is SGHNT, CDR2 YYREEE, per germline (reference sequence). The CDR3 is CASSLGLTTQETQYF. For the CDR3, the DNA is TGTGCCAGCAGCCTAGGGTTGACTACGCAAGAGACCCAGTACTTC.

V gene TRBV21-1 combines with J gene TRBJ1-2; TRBD1 reflects the table's D call only, with no check against the DNA. TRBV21-1 is recorded as a pseudogene. The CDR3 totals 18 residues. CDR3 sequence (DNA): TGTGCCAGCAGCAAAAAAGATTTGAGGGACAGGGCGTGCTATGGCTACACCTTC. It translates to CASSKKDLRDRACYGYTF.

The DNA of the CDR3 is TGTGCCAGCAGTGACCCGACAGAGTACCAAGAGACCCAGTACTTC. Its protein is CASSDPTEYQETQYF. The rearrangement uses TRBV6-1 and TRBJ2-5; D perhaps matches TRBD1 (5 bases). With 3 bases removed from V and 0 bases from J, the gap between germline ends came to 11 bases. The CDR3 covers 15 residues. Germline CDR1 MNHNS, CDR2 SASEGT.

The V gene is TRBV6-1, the J gene TRBJ1-4; the match to TRBD1 covers 8 bases. CDR1 and CDR2 (germline): MNHNS, SASEGT. V trimming: 6 bases; J trimming: 4 bases; junction bases outside the gene matches: 4. The CDR3 covers 14 residues. The CDR3 DNA follows: TGTGCCAGCAGAACACAGGGGGATAATGAAAAACTGTTTTTT. It codes for CASRTQGDNEKLFF.

This sequence joins TRBV5-1 and TRBJ2-3; the D is unclear. The germline V gene has CDR1 SGHRS and CDR2 YFSETQ. Trimming stripped 3 bases from V and 0 bases from J, with 14 bases between. This CDR3 contains 16 residues. Here the CDR3 reads CASSWKDGPSTDTQYF. CDR3 DNA sequence: TGCGCCAGCAGCTGGAAGGACGGCCCTAGCACAGATACGCAGTATTTT.

The genes are TRBV2 and TRBJ1-2; no clear D gene. The CDR3 spans 13 residues. The germline V gene has CDR1 SNHLY and CDR2 FYNNEI. Deletions cut 8 bases from V and 4 bases from J, with 14 bases between. Here the CDR3 DNA reads TGTGCCAGCGTTAGATCATACCTCTATGGCTACACCTTC. Protein product: CASVRSYLYGYTF.

CDR3 sequence reads: CASSSPGVSAGNTIYF. The CDR3 bases are TGTGCCAGCAGTTCCCCTGGTGTCTCAGCAGGAAACACCATATATTTT. The genes are TRBV28 and TRBJ1-3, with D hard to call. V lost 4 bases and J 4 bases, leaving 17 bases between the germline ends. Germline V gene sequence: CDR1 MDHEN, CDR2 SYDVKM. The CDR3 sequence is 16 residues long.

Comment on this clone: This sample includes further DNA sequences coding for the same CDR3. The V call is TRBV7-3, the J call TRBJ2-5; 14 nucleotides line up with TRBD2. The CDR3 extends over 16 amino acids. Unmatched junction bases numbered 6, after V lost 5 bases and J lost 4 bases. CDR1 is SGHTA and CDR2 is FQGTGA in the germline V gene. The CDR3 nucleotides are TGTGCCAGCAGCCTCGGGACTAGCGGGAGTGGAGAGACCCAGTACTTC. Translating gives CASSLGTSGSGETQYF.

V gene TRBV5-1 combines with J gene TRBJ2-3, with no clear D. The CDR3 has 11 residues. The V end was cut by 5 bases, the J end by 4 bases, with 5 bases between. The germline V gene encodes CDR1 SGHRS and CDR2 YFSETQ. The CDR3 is CASRDADTQYF. The CDR3 coding sequence is TGCGCCAGCAGGGACGCAGATACGCAGTATTTT.

This chain links TRBV7-3 with TRBJ1-1, with 7 nucleotides matching TRBD1. Germline-derived CDR1 and CDR2 are SGHTA and FQGTGA. This CDR3 is built from 15 residues. With V trimmed by 5 bases and J by 1 base, 7 bases remained unmatched. The chain's CDR3 is CASSPQTGSNTEAFF. The CDR3 nucleotides are TGTGCCAGCAGCCCCCAGACAGGGTCGAACACTGAAGCTTTCTTT.

This chain joins TRBV29-1 and TRBJ2-5, with a weak D call TRBD2 (6 bases). Germline loops: CDR1 SQVTM, CDR2 ANQGSEA. V lost 5 bases and J lost 4, with 11 bases in between. The CDR3 is 12 residues long. The CDR3 region has the DNA TGCAGCGTTATCCCCGGGGGAGAGACCCAGTACTTC. Protein sequence: CSVIPGGETQYF.

Comments on this clone: Other DNA sequences in this specimen translate into the identical CDR3. The rearrangement joins TRBV7-2 to TRBJ1-5; possible D gene TRBD1, 5 bases. Trimming removed 1 base from V and 4 bases from J, with 11 bases in between. The CDR3 runs to 15 residues. Germline CDR1 SGHTA, CDR2 FQGNSA. DNA for the CDR3: TGTGCCAGCAGCTTAGGCGGGACGGGAAATCAGCCCCAGCATTTT. Translating it yields CASSLGGTGNQPQHF.

The chain joins TRBV5-1 to TRBJ1-4, with TRBD1 matching 10 bases. The germline V gene encodes CDR1 SGHRS and CDR2 YFSETQ. V dropped 5 bases and J dropped 10; count of bases not matched to a gene: 8. This CDR3 spans 14 amino acids. CDR3 in amino acids: CASRTGTGAGKLFF. The CDR3 DNA reads as TGCGCCAGCAGGACCGGGACAGGGGCGGGAAAACTGTTTTTT.

V usage is TRBV6-1 and J usage is TRBJ2-3, with a possible D match to TRBD2 (6 bases). The CDR3 length is 14 residues. Germline values: CDR1 MNHNS, CDR2 SASEGT. Trimming took off 4 bases at V and 0 bases at J, with 8 bases between the two ends. The CDR3 bases are TGTGCCAGCAGTGCCAGCGGGAGCACAGATACGCAGTATTTT. Protein sequence: CASSASGSTDTQYF.

The gene calls are TRBV7-2 and TRBJ2-3; possibly TRBD1 for D (5 bases). Germline CDR1 SGHTA, CDR2 FQGNSA. V was clipped by 1 base and J by 5 bases, with 13 bases between them. The CDR3 totals 15 residues. CDR3 region: CASSLVASRGDTQYF. DNA of the CDR3: TGTGCCAGCAGCTTAGTGGCTAGTAGGGGAGATACGCAGTATTTT.

J is TRBJ2-7 and V is TRBV7-2, with D tentatively TRBD1 or TRBD2 (5 bases each). V dropped 4 bases and J dropped 0 bases, with 13 bases sitting between them. The CDR3 runs to 15 residues. Germline V CDR1 and CDR2: SGHTA, FQGNSA. The CDR3: CASSSSGTISYEQYF. The CDR3 DNA reads TGTGCCAGCAGCTCGTCCGGGACCATCTCCTACGAGCAGTACTTC.

This chain links TRBV6-1 with TRBJ2-7, with 15 bases identical to TRBD2. Trimming cost V 10 bases and J 5 bases; bases outside gene matches: 3. This CDR3 comprises 13 residues. Looked up from germline, CDR1 is MNHNS and CDR2 is SASEGT. The CDR3 DNA follows: TGTGCCACCCGGACTAGCGGGAGGGACGAGCAGTACTTC. Translating it yields CATRTSGRDEQYF.

Points on this clone: Other nucleotide sequences in the sample specify the same CDR3. V gene TRBV5-1 combines with J gene TRBJ2-7; D ambiguous. Trimming shortened V by 0 bases and J by 0 bases, and 7 bases separated the two germline ends. CDR1 is SGHRS and CDR2 is YFSETQ in the germline V gene. The CDR3 sequence is 14 residues long. The CDR3 DNA is TGCGCCAGCAGCTTGGGACAAAGCTCCTACGAGCAGTACTTC. Its protein is CASSLGQSSYEQYF.

V is TRBV7-9 and J is TRBJ2-5; D is uncertain. The germline gives CDR1 SEHNR, CDR2 FQNEAQ (reference sequence). V was shortened by 1 base and J by 5 bases, with 8 bases between the two germline ends. The CDR3 sequence is 13 residues long. The CDR3 nucleotides read TGTGCCAGCAGCTTAGTTAGGCTGGAGACCCAGTACTTC. Translated, it gives CASSLVRLETQYF.

The chain employs TRBV14 and TRBJ1-3; TRBD1 agrees at 7 bases. CDR3 size: 16 residues. The germline gives CDR1 SGHDN, CDR2 FVKESK. V lost 1 base to trimming and J lost 0 bases; unmatched junction nucleotides: 3. The CDR3 here is CASSQVGQASGNTIYF. The CDR3 nucleotides are TGTGCCAGCAGCCAAGTAGGACAGGCCTCTGGAAACACCATATATTTT.

This chain links TRBV30 with TRBJ2-7; no definite D call. V was clipped by 3 bases and J by 3 bases, with 15 bases between them. The CDR3 is 14 amino acids. Germline lookup yields CDR1 GTSNPN and CDR2 SVGIG (reference sequence). The CDR3, as DNA: TGTGCCTGGAGGGAAATCTCGTCGGTCTACGAGCAGTACTTC. Protein product: CAWREISSVYEQYF.

The chain uses TRBV6-6 and TRBJ2-2; 8 bases match TRBD2. CDR3 length equals 15 residues. The germline V gene has CDR1 MNHNY and CDR2 SVGAGI (reference sequence). The V segment lost 1 base and the J segment 10 bases; nucleotides outside the gene matches: 8. The CDR3 bases are TGTGCCAGCAGTTACTACGGGACTAGTGGAGTGGAGCTGTTTTTT. This codes for CASSYYGTSGVELFF.

The chain links TRBV7-9 to TRBJ2-3, with D perhaps being TRBD1 or TRBD2 (5 bases each). V was shortened by 5 bases and J by 6 bases, with 18 bases between the two germline ends. This CDR3 comprises 15 residues. The germline gives CDR1 SEHNR, CDR2 FQNEAQ (reference sequence). Here the CDR3 reads CASSKGRTPGDTQYF. CDR3 nucleotides: TGTGCCAGCAGCAAGGGACGGACTCCTGGGGATACGCAGTATTTT.

This rearrangement joins TRBV6-5 to TRBJ2-2, with D hard to call. The CDR3 loop spans 14 amino acids. Trimming took off 2 bases at V and 6 bases at J, with 10 bases between the two ends. CDR1 and CDR2 (germline): MNHEY, SVGAGI. CDR3: CASSYRSRPGELFF. CDR3 DNA sequence: TGTGCCAGCAGTTACCGAAGTCGACCCGGGGAGCTGTTTTTT.

The chain couples TRBV18 to TRBJ1-3, with TRBD1 matching over 7 bases. The germline gives CDR1 KGHSH, CDR2 LQKENI. The CDR3 totals 15 residues. The junction had 5 bases not matched to a gene; V was cut back by 3 bases and J by 3 bases. Here the CDR3 reads CASSPSGGLGNTIYF. In DNA, the CDR3 is TGTGCCAGCTCACCCTCAGGGGGACTTGGAAACACCATATATTTT.

The chain couples TRBV5-1 to TRBJ2-6; 8 nucleotides agree with TRBD1. This CDR3 has 19 amino acids. Per the germline V gene, CDR1 is SGHRS and CDR2 is YFSETQ. The V and J ends lost 2 bases and 1 base, in that order; junction bases with no gene match: 11. The CDR3 loop reads CASSFLSRTGLSGANVLTF. The CDR3 DNA sequence: TGCGCCAGCAGCTTCTTAAGCAGGACAGGGTTGTCTGGGGCCAACGTCCTGACTTTC.

The genes are TRBV7-2 and TRBJ2-3; D might be TRBD1 or TRBD2, each matching 5 bases. V was pared by 2 bases and J by 2 bases, with 17 bases between. This CDR3 has 17 amino acids. Germline CDR1 reads SGHTA; CDR2 reads FQGNSA. CDR3 in DNA: TGTGCCAGCAGCTTATTGGGGGTAGCGCACGCCACAGATACGCAGTATTTT. This translates into CASSLLGVAHATDTQYF. Full variable domain (missing parts from reference TRBV7-2 and TRBJ2-3): GAGVSQSPSNKVTEKGKDVELRCDPISGHTALYWYRQSLGQGLEFLIYFQGNSAPDKSGLPSDRFSAERTGGSVSTLTIQRTQQEDSAVYLCASSLLGVAHATDTQYFGPGTRLTVL.

This CDR3 reads CASSKSPGDEQFF. For the CDR3, the DNA is TGTGCCAGCAGTAAGAGCCCGGGAGATGAGCAGTTCTTC. The gene calls are TRBV6-4 and TRBJ2-1, with a weak D call TRBD2 (6 bases). CDR1 is MRHNA and CDR2 is SNTAGT in the germline V gene. V lost 5 bases and J lost 8, with 13 bases in between. The CDR3 consists of 13 residues.

The chain uses TRBV7-2 and TRBJ2-7; D uncertain. This CDR3 has 12 amino acids. V dropped 1 base and J dropped 9 bases, with 10 bases sitting between them. The germline gives CDR1 SGHTA, CDR2 FQGNSA. The CDR3 nucleotides are TGTGCCAGCAGCTTAGGGCCCTTCGGGCAGTACTTC. Translating gives CASSLGPFGQYF. Full variable domain (outside the CDR3, taken from reference TRBV7-2 and TRBJ2-7): GAGVSQSPSNKVTEKGKDVELRCDPISGHTALYWYRQSLGQGLEFLIYFQGNSAPDKSGLPSDRFSAERTGGSVSTLTIQRTQQEDSAVYLCASSLGPFGQYFGPGTRLTVT.

This clone was seen just once. Sequence at one end of the junction differs from germline and may be a read error. This chain uses TRBV2 with TRBJ2-7, with a tentative D call TRBD1 (6 bases). The CDR3 loop spans 15 amino acids. The germline V gene encodes CDR1 SNHLY and CDR2 FYNNEI. For the CDR3, the DNA is TGTGCCAGCAGTGAAGCGCTTAGGGGACACGGTTCGATCCTGTTC. Amino acid sequence: CASSEALRGHGSILF.